At least ten counts were recorded for the clone carrying this TCR beta chain. Its specificity is not known. Building of the TCR beta libraries involved iRepertoire HTBI primers and Arm-PCR of CDR3 regions. Each CDR3 protein gets one entry after TCRdb re-called the multiplex PCR reads with MiXCR. The sample holds about 240,000 distinct CDR3 sequences, 20% to 25% seen once. The time point was: newly diagnosed GD, antithyroid drugs for less than 3 months. Scientists built the TCR library using RNA that was extracted from PBMCs. Patients all came to the study from an endocrinology department in Xi'an, China. This CDR3 region has 14 residues. V shed 4 bases, J shed 7 bases, and the junction held 7 bases outside the gene matches. CDR1 SGHDN and CDR2 FVKESK come from the germline V gene. This sample was taken from a study of regulatory T cells in long-lasting Graves disease. For the study at large: Antithyroid drug intake by newly diagnosed Graves' patients had lasted under 3 months.

Study findings and constraints: Persistent disease samples used TRBV28, TRBJ1-2 and TRBJ2-5 preferentially. A limited number of samples was an acknowledged limitation.

The chain links TRBV14 to TRBJ2-1; 7 bases align to TRBD2. The sample in question was peripheral blood mononuclear cells (PBMCs), obtained at new diagnosis, from a patient treated with antithyroid drugs. This TCR came from a female donor with Graves disease. The CDR3 sequence: CASSPSGLGNEQFF. The DNA for the CDR3 is TGTGCCAGCAGCCCTAGCGGTCTGGGGAATGAGCAGTTCTTC.